The 22 T cell receptor beta chains presented below share a single source sample, sequenced in a study of post-analysis software for immune sequencing data. General study results and limits: There were four or five TRBV segments more frequent in patients than controls, and TRBV5-6, TRBV5-1 and TRBV20-1 were among them.

These receptors lack a known antigen. cDNA libraries of TCR beta carried unique molecular identifiers. In TCRdb, the PCR reads were re-called with MiXCR into one record per CDR3 protein. The sample contains roughly 540,000 distinct CDR3 sequences, less than 40% of which appear only once. Material: blood. The source is a girl aged 2 to 17 with multiple sclerosis.

As to this clonotype: A much larger clone sits a single nucleotide away, making a read error possible. The chain couples TRBV7-8 to TRBJ2-7; 8 nucleotides match TRBD1. Unmatched junction bases numbered 12, after V lost 5 bases and J lost 6 bases. The CDR3 totals 15 residues. CDR1 and CDR2 (germline): SGHVS, FQNEAQ. The CDR3 bases are TGTGCCAGCAGCCTACAGGGGGGTGCGGGGAGCGAGCAGTACTTC. Translation gives CASSLQGGAGSEQYF.

The genes are TRBV5-1 and TRBJ2-6; 9 nucleotides match TRBD1. The CDR3 consists of 17 residues. The V and J ends lost 4 bases and 2 bases, in that order; junction bases with no gene match: 7. The V gene's germline CDR1 is SGHRS and CDR2 YFSETQ. CDR3 sequence: CASSRPGQGAGANVLTF. CDR3 nucleotides: TGCGCCAGCAGCCGGCCGGGACAGGGAGCTGGGGCCAACGTCCTGACTTTC.

This clonotype is a singleton in its sample. The chain uses TRBV6-1 and TRBJ1-5; D not certain. This CDR3 has 16 residues. Trimming shortened V by 3 bases and J by 0 bases, and 12 bases separated the two germline ends. Looked up from germline, CDR1 is MNHNS and CDR2 is SASEGT. For the CDR3, the DNA is TGTGCCAGCAGTGATTTTATGTGGGATAGCAATCAGCCCCAGCATTTT. Its protein is CASSDFMWDSNQPQHF.

The CDR3 loop is CASSLAGGAEGYTF. CDR3 nucleotides: TGTGCCAGCAGCTTAGCAGGGGGCGCAGAGGGCTACACCTTC. The rearrangement uses TRBV5-4 and TRBJ1-2; 8 positions agree with TRBD1. V gave up 2 bases and J gave up 8 bases; unmatched junction bases: 8. Germline V gene data show CDR1 as SGHNT and CDR2 as YYREEE (reference sequence). This CDR3 is built from 14 residues.

The genes are TRBV2 and TRBJ1-2; no firm D call. The V gene lost 7 bases and the J gene lost 8 bases, with 17 bases spanning the gap. Germline V gene sequence: CDR1 SNHLY, CDR2 FYNNEI. CDR3 size: 13 residues. The CDR3 bases are TGTGCCAGCAAGCTGTCGGGGTTTGGCGGCTACACCTTC. It codes for CASKLSGFGGYTF. The full variable domain, its missing parts supplied by reference TRBV2 and TRBJ1-2, is EPEVTQTPSHQVTQMGQEVILRCVPISNHLYFYWYRQILGQKVEFLVSFYNNEISEKSEIFDDQFSVERPDGSNFTLKIRSTKLEDSAMYFCASKLSGFGGYTFGSGTRLTVV.

The chain employs TRBV6-1 and TRBJ1-6, with D unclear. The CDR3 extends over 12 amino acids. Trimming took off 2 bases at V and 10 bases at J, with 6 bases between the two ends. Germline values: CDR1 MNHNS, CDR2 SASEGT. The CDR3 nucleotides read TGTGCCAGCAGTGAATTGATGTCACCCCTCCACTTT. Translating gives CASSELMSPLHF.

This clonotype was seen repeatedly, ten times or more. The V and J genes are TRBV29-1 and TRBJ2-7; D remains unclear. The V gene lost 2 bases and the J gene lost 3 bases, with 5 bases spanning the gap. The CDR3 length is 11 residues. Per germline, CDR1 SQVTM and CDR2 ANQGSEA. CDR3 sequence reads: CSVEYGYEQYF. CDR3 sequence (DNA): TGCAGCGTTGAATACGGCTACGAGCAGTACTTC.

The chain has TRBV10-3 and TRBJ2-5; 10 bases line up with TRBD1. Trimming took 8 bases from V and 2 from J; bases not matched to a gene: 2. Looked up from germline, CDR1 is ENHRY and CDR2 is SYGVKD. CDR3 length: 13 residues. This CDR3 is CAIGQGEQETQYF. CDR3 sequence (DNA): TGTGCCATCGGACAGGGGGAACAAGAGACCCAGTACTTC.

The rearrangement uses TRBV4-2 and TRBJ2-3; 11 bases align to TRBD2. Losses at the gene ends were 1 base for V and 1 base for J; bases not matched to a gene: 4. The CDR3 contains 17 residues. The germline CDR1 and CDR2 sequences are LGHNA and YNFKEQ. DNA for the CDR3: TGTGCCAGCAGCCAAGGGCCACTAGCGGGGGGCACAGATACGCAGTATTTT. Protein: CASSQGPLAGGTDTQYF.

A few counts support this clonotype. This chain joins TRBV7-3 and TRBJ2-3, with 12 nucleotides matching TRBD2. Germline CDR1 SGHTA, CDR2 FQGTGA. V lost 6 bases to trimming and J lost 2 bases; unmatched junction nucleotides: 6. This CDR3 contains 16 residues. As DNA, the CDR3 is TGTGCCAGCAGTTATGGACTAGCGGGGACCACAGATACGCAGTATTTT. This codes for CASSYGLAGTTDTQYF.

In this sample, this clonotype turned up a few times. This chain links TRBV5-1 with TRBJ1-5; D is unclear. The V end was cut by 4 bases, the J end by 0 bases, with 11 bases between. The CDR3 is 15 amino acids. Germline loops: CDR1 SGHRS, CDR2 YFSETQ. The CDR3 sequence: CASSPDGHSNQPQHF. CDR3 in DNA: TGCGCCAGCAGCCCGGACGGGCATAGCAATCAGCCCCAGCATTTT.

This clonotype was seen only a few times. The chain joins TRBV10-3 to TRBJ2-3; TRBD2 agrees at 10 bases. The CDR3 has 13 residues. The V gene's germline CDR1 is ENHRY and CDR2 SYGVKD. With 10 bases clipped from V and 2 bases from J, the junction kept 3 bases outside the gene matches. CDR3 sequence reads: CATGTSDTDTQYF. The CDR3, as DNA: TGTGCCACCGGGACTAGCGACACAGATACGCAGTATTTT.

This chain connects TRBV27 to TRBJ2-7, with TRBD2 matching 7 bases. The CDR3 has 15 amino acids. V lost 5 bases to trimming and J lost 1 base; unmatched junction nucleotides: 8. Looked up from germline, CDR1 is MNHEY and CDR2 is SMNVEV (reference sequence). The CDR3 loop reads CASSVTSRKSYEQYF. The CDR3 DNA follows: TGTGCCAGCAGTGTGACTAGCAGGAAATCCTACGAGCAGTACTTC.

This clonotype was recorded a few times. The chain uses TRBV11-2 and TRBJ2-3; TRBD2 matches 13 bases. The ends lost 5 bases at V and 3 bases at J; junction bases unmatched: 11. Germline CDR1 and CDR2: SGHAT and FQNNGV. The CDR3 consists of 18 residues. Here the CDR3 DNA reads TGTGCCAGCAGCCCCGGCCGACTAGCGGGGGGAGATACAGATACGCAGTATTTT. Residues: CASSPGRLAGGDTDTQYF. The variable domain in full, completed from reference TRBV11-2 and TRBJ2-3, reads EAGVAQSPRYKIIEKRQSVAFWCNPISGHATLYWYQQILGQGPKLLIQFQNNGVVDDSQLPKDRFSAERLKGVDSTLKIQPAKLEDSAVYLCASSPGRLAGGDTDTQYFGPGTRLTVL.

For this clonotype: Compared with germline, one end of the junction differs, possibly owing to a read error. J is TRBJ1-4 and V is TRBV2, with D possibly being TRBD1 (5 bases). The germline V gene has CDR1 SNHLY and CDR2 FYNNEI. The CDR3 length is 14 residues. In nucleotides, the CDR3 is TGCGCCAGCAGTGAAGACAGTGCCAATGAAAAACTGTTTTTT. Protein: CASSEDSANEKLFF. The complete variable domain, with remaining parts taken from reference TRBV2 and TRBJ1-4, reads EPEVTQTPSHQVTQMGQEVILRCVPISNHLYFYWYRQILGQKVEFLVSFYNNEISEKSEIFDDQFSVERPDGSNFTLKIRSTKLEDSAMYFCASSEDSANEKLFFGSGTQLSVL.

The V gene is TRBV29-1, the J gene TRBJ1-1, with D uncertain. The CDR3 extends over 13 amino acids. Germline V gene sequence: CDR1 SQVTM, CDR2 ANQGSEA. V gave up 7 bases and J gave up 4 bases, with 16 bases separating them. The CDR3 coding sequence is TGCAGCGCCGTGCGGGGTTCTTCCACTGAAGCTTTCTTT. This gives the protein CSAVRGSSTEAFF.

This chain links TRBV4-1 with TRBJ1-2; no clear D gene. V shed 1 base and J shed 2 bases, with 11 bases lying between them. Germline V lookup: CDR1 MGHRA, CDR2 YSYEKL. CDR3 length: 15 residues. The CDR3 nucleotides are TGCGCCAGCAGCCAAGTGGAGGTAGTCAACTATGGCTACACCTTC. It translates to CASSQVEVVNYGYTF.

The chain is built from TRBV7-9 and TRBJ2-1; D gene ambiguous. The DNA end is more similar to TRBJ2-7, so the J call may be wrong. Germline V lookup: CDR1 SEHNR, CDR2 FQNEAQ (reference sequence). The CDR3 covers 15 residues. As DNA, the CDR3 is TGTGCCAGCAGCTTACTTAACACCTTTGACAATGAGCAGTACTTC. The encoded protein is CASSLLNTFDNEQYF.

The rearrangement uses TRBV6-6 and TRBJ1-1; D not resolved. This CDR3 is built from 13 residues. Trimming removed 6 bases from V and 7 bases from J, with 15 bases in between. Looked up from germline, CDR1 is MNHNY and CDR2 is SVGAGI (reference sequence). CDR3 DNA sequence: TGTGCCAGCAGACTCACAAGGGTGGGTGAAGCTTTCTTT. Its translation: CASRLTRVGEAFF.

V usage is TRBV5-1 and J usage is TRBJ2-3; 8 bases map to TRBD1. The CDR3 is 17 residues long. With V trimmed by 3 bases and J by 1 base, 10 bases remained unmatched. Looked up from germline, CDR1 is SGHRS and CDR2 is YFSETQ. The CDR3 is CASSSLRTGSRTDTQYF. CDR3 DNA sequence: TGCGCCAGCAGCTCCCTTCGGACAGGGTCTCGCACAGATACGCAGTATTTT.

This clonotype was picked up many times. This rearrangement joins TRBV29-1 to TRBJ2-7, with D tentatively TRBD1 (6 bases). V lost 1 base to trimming and J lost 2 bases, with 9 bases between them. The germline V gene has CDR1 SQVTM and CDR2 ANQGSEA. The CDR3 has 13 residues. The CDR3 loop is CSVEGQGPYEQYF. DNA of the CDR3: TGCAGCGTTGAAGGGCAGGGGCCCTACGAGCAGTACTTC.

Here the CDR3 reads CASNTAQDYGYTF. CDR3 DNA: TGTGCCAGCAACACGGCACAGGACTATGGCTACACCTTC. The genes are TRBV6-5 and TRBJ1-2; the D gene is possibly TRBD1 (5 bases). CDR1 is MNHEY and CDR2 is SVGAGI in the germline V gene. CDR3 length: 13 amino acids. Trimming removed 7 bases from V and 3 bases from J, with 12 bases in between.